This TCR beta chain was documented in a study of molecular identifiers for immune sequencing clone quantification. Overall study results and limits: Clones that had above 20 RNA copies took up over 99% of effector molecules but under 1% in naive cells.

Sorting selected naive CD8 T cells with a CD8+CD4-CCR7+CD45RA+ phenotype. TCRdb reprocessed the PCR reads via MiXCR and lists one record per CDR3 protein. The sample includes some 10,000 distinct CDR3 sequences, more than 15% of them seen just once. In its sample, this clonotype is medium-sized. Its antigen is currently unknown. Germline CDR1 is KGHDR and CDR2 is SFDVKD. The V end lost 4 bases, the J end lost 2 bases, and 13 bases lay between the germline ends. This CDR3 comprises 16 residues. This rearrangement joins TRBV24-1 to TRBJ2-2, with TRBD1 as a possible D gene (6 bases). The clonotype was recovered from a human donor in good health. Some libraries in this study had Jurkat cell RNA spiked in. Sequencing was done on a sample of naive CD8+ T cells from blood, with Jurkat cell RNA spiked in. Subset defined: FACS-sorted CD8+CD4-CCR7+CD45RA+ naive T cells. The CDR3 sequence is CATSESGTLNTGELFF. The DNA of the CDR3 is TGTGCCACCAGTGAATCCGGGACACTTAACACCGGGGAGCTGTTTTTT.